This T cell receptor (beta chain) was sequenced in a study of blood T cell repertoires in COVID-19. As for the study in general: Sample material is recorded as cDNA or gDNA derived from T cells, B-cell-depleted T cells, or PBMCs.

Original analysis: Quantification of nucleated cells was approximated via reference gene primer amplification. Libraries were prepared by immunoSEQ multiplex PCR; TCRdb keeps only in-frame clonotypes and omits some of them. The V and J calls and clone size come from that table; D and trimming were worked out from the DNA. There are 55,000 to 80,000 clones in the sample; around 89% occur only once, and less than 1.5% lies in the top ten. CDR1 and CDR2 (germline): MNHEY, SVGAGI. V was clipped by 6 bases and J by 0 bases, with 11 bases between them. The CDR3 spans 15 residues. The sequenced sample consisted of peripheral blood. The rearrangement uses TRBV6-5 and TRBJ2-2; no reliable D call. The TCR originated in a woman aged 60-75 years with acute or convalescent COVID-19. This chain's CDR3 is CASSLSLANTGELFF. The CDR3 DNA reads TGTGCCAGCAGCCTCAGCCTAGCGAACACCGGGGAGCTGTTTTTT.